These 19 T cell receptor beta chains originate from one sample sequenced in a study of PD-1 blockade in mismatch repair-deficient tumors. Sequenced by immunoSEQ multiplex PCR; TCRdb stores in-frame clones only, minus some. The sample yields 17,000 or so clones, about 80% seen once. The material was PBMCs, obtained roughly 23 weeks after starting pembrolizumab. The source is an adult with mismatch repair-deficient cancer.

The chain carries TRBV7-3 and TRBJ2-1, with 10 bases fitting TRBD2. CDR1 is SGHTA and CDR2 is FQGTGA in the germline V gene. This CDR3 spans 16 amino acids. The ends lost 2 bases at V and 6 bases at J; junction bases unmatched: 7. CDR3 nucleotides: TGTGCCAGCAGCTTAGGTGCGGCTAGCGGGAGCAATGAGCAGTTCTTC. Translated: CASSLGAASGSNEQFF.

This chain links TRBV6-5 with TRBJ2-7; TRBD2 agrees at 14 bases. The germline V gene has CDR1 MNHEY and CDR2 SVGAGI. J gave up 4 bases and V 5 bases, and 4 bases lay outside the gene matches. The CDR3 sequence is 15 residues long. This CDR3 is CASSTGLAGAYEQYF. CDR3 bases: TGTGCCAGCAGTACGGGACTAGCGGGAGCTTACGAGCAGTACTTC.

The rearrangement uses TRBV6-1 and TRBJ1-2, with 9 bases identical to TRBD1. Germline CDR1 reads MNHNS; CDR2 reads SASEGT. V gave up 2 bases and J gave up 2 bases; unmatched junction bases: 3. This CDR3 spans 15 amino acids. CDR3 sequence reads: CASSEQTGGNYGYTF. The CDR3 DNA follows: TGTGCCAGCAGTGAACAAACAGGGGGCAACTATGGCTACACCTTC.

This chain connects TRBV2 to TRBJ1-2; 9 bases align to TRBD1. Germline CDR1 and CDR2: SNHLY and FYNNEI. J lost 7 bases, V lost 6 bases, and 9 bases had no gene match. CDR3 length equals 14 residues. Here the CDR3 reads CASSLLQGATGYTF. The CDR3 DNA sequence: TGTGCCAGCAGCCTATTACAGGGGGCAACTGGCTACACCTTC.

This rearrangement joins TRBV27 to TRBJ2-1, with TRBD2 matching 8 bases. With 4 bases clipped from V and 3 bases from J, the junction kept 2 bases outside the gene matches. The CDR3 is 14 amino acids. Germline loops: CDR1 MNHEY, CDR2 SMNVEV (reference sequence). The CDR3 bases are TGTGCCAGCAGTTCCCTAGCGGGCTACAATGAGCAGTTCTTC. Translating gives CASSSLAGYNEQFF.

The rearrangement uses TRBV10-3 and TRBJ2-7; TRBD2 aligns across 9 bases. The CDR3 runs to 13 residues. The V segment lost 10 bases and the J segment 3 bases; nucleotides outside the gene matches: 7. Germline-derived CDR1 and CDR2 are ENHRY and SYGVKD. The chain's CDR3 is CASRLAEYYEQYF. In nucleotides, the CDR3 is TGTGCCAGTCGACTAGCGGAGTACTACGAGCAGTACTTC.

The V and J genes are TRBV2 and TRBJ1-6, with 7 bases identical to TRBD1. With V trimmed by 6 bases and J by 10 bases, 9 bases remained unmatched. Germline V gives CDR1 SNHLY, CDR2 FYNNEI. CDR3 size: 14 residues. CDR3 sequence: CASRVKETGSPLHF. The CDR3, as DNA: TGTGCCAGCAGAGTTAAAGAGACAGGGTCACCCCTCCACTTT. The full variable domain, rest sourced from reference TRBV2 and TRBJ1-6, is EPEVTQTPSHQVTQMGQEVILRCVPISNHLYFYWYRQILGQKVEFLVSFYNNEISEKSEIFDDQFSVERPDGSNFTLKIRSTKLEDSAMYFCASRVKETGSPLHFGNGTRLTVT.

This clone was counted between two and nine times. The chain employs TRBV7-2 and TRBJ2-7; 8 nucleotides align to TRBD1. The length of the CDR3 is 16 residues. CDR1 SGHTA and CDR2 FQGNSA come from the germline V gene. The trim removed 3 bases at V and 3 bases at J, leaving 10 bases unmatched. CDR3 nucleotides: TGTGCCAGCAGCTTGGTCCCCACAGGGGGTGGCTACGAGCAGTACTTC. Amino acids: CASSLVPTGGGYEQYF.

The chain employs TRBV6-1 and TRBJ1-5; 9 nucleotides line up with TRBD1. The CDR3 loop spans 13 amino acids. In germline, CDR1 is MNHNS, CDR2 SASEGT. J lost 7 bases, V lost 8 bases, and 6 bases had no gene match. The CDR3 DNA follows: TGTGCCAGCGGGACAGGGTTTCAGCAGCCCCAGCATTTT. Translated, it gives CASGTGFQQPQHF.

The CDR3 loop reads CASSLRAGEGNSYEQYF. The CDR3 region has the DNA TGTGCCAGCAGCTTAAGAGCGGGAGAGGGGAACTCCTACGAGCAGTACTTC. The chain joins TRBV9 to TRBJ2-7; 8 nucleotides match TRBD2. CDR3 length: 17 residues. After removal of 4 bases from V and 0 bases from J, the junction contained 12 bases not matched to a gene. CDR1 is SGDLS, CDR2 YYNGEE, per germline.

The V call is TRBV5-6, the J call TRBJ2-2; tentative D call: TRBD2 (5 bases). The CDR3 is made up of 14 amino acids. Germline CDR1 SGHDT, CDR2 YYEEEE. V gave up 4 bases and J gave up 7 bases, with 14 bases separating them. The CDR3 DNA follows: TGTGCCAGCAGCGTCCTAACCGGGGTCGGGGAGCTGTTTTTT. Encoded protein: CASSVLTGVGELFF.

The chain combines TRBV30 with TRBJ1-3; possibly TRBD1 for D (5 bases). Trimming took off 6 bases at V and 0 bases at J, with 15 bases between the two ends. Germline CDR1 GTSNPN, CDR2 SVGIG (reference sequence). This CDR3 has 15 residues. In nucleotides, the CDR3 is TGTGCCTGCCCACAGGCGTCACTCTCTGGAAACACCATATATTTT. Translated, it gives CACPQASLSGNTIYF.

The gene calls are TRBV4-1 and TRBJ1-4, with a possible D match to TRBD1 (5 bases). The V end lost 4 bases, the J end lost 8 bases, and 20 bases lay between the germline ends. CDR1 and CDR2 (germline): MGHRA, YSYEKL. This CDR3 region has 16 residues. DNA for the CDR3: TGCGCCAGCAGCCGGGACGGGGGAGGGGTGAGGGAAAAACTGTTTTTT. Translation: CASSRDGGGVREKLFF.

The V and J genes are TRBV7-6 and TRBJ2-3, with 9 bases fitting TRBD1. CDR1 SGHVS and CDR2 FNYEAQ come from the germline V gene. V dropped 2 bases and J dropped 5; count of bases not matched to a gene: 11. This CDR3 has 17 amino acids. The CDR3 protein is CASSLMGQGGSVDTQYF. The CDR3 DNA sequence: TGTGCCAGCAGCTTAATGGGACAGGGAGGGAGCGTAGATACGCAGTATTTT.

J is TRBJ2-7 and V is TRBV9; TRBD2 agrees at 8 bases. This CDR3 is 18 amino acids long. V trimming: 0 bases; J trimming: 0 bases; junction bases outside the gene matches: 11. CDR1 and CDR2 from the germline V gene are SGDLS and YYNGEE. The CDR3 DNA is TGTGCCAGCAGCGTAGGAAGCGGGGGTAGCGGGTCCTCCTACGAGCAGTACTTC. It translates to CASSVGSGGSGSSYEQYF. Full variable domain (remainder filled in from reference TRBV9 and TRBJ2-7): DSGVTQTPKHLITATGQRVTLRCSPRSGDLSVYWYQQSLDQGLQFLIQYYNGEERAKGNILERFSAQQFPDLHSELNLSSLELGDSALYFCASSVGSGGSGSSYEQYFGPGTRLTVT.

The J gene is TRBJ2-7, the V gene TRBV7-3; maybe TRBD2 (5 bases). The germline V gene has CDR1 SGHTA and CDR2 FQGTGA. V was clipped by 5 bases and J by 5 bases, with 13 bases between them. The CDR3 totals 13 residues. The CDR3 DNA is TGTGCCAGCAGCGAGACTGGGGAGAACGAGCAGTACTTC. Translated, it gives CASSETGENEQYF.

This chain uses TRBV28 with TRBJ1-4; D is perhaps TRBD1 (5 bases). Deletions cut 4 bases from V and 4 bases from J, with 13 bases between. Germline V lookup: CDR1 MDHEN, CDR2 SYDVKM. CDR3 length: 15 amino acids. CDR3 sequence: CASSSSGRGNEKLFF. CDR3 coding DNA: TGTGCCAGCAGTTCCTCGGGGAGGGGTAATGAAAAACTGTTTTTT.

The chain carries TRBV15 and TRBJ2-7; D is possibly TRBD2 (6 bases). Germline assignment: CDR1 LNHNV and CDR2 YYDKDF (reference sequence). V shed 1 base and J shed 2 bases, with 15 bases lying between them. The CDR3 totals 16 residues. CDR3 bases: TGTGCCACCAGCAGAGGGGTGGGCGGGACGACCTACGAGCAGTACTTC. Amino acids: CATSRGVGGTTYEQYF.

The chain links TRBV15 to TRBJ2-5; 8 bases are shared with TRBD2. The CDR3 totals 14 residues. The trim removed 1 base at V and 5 bases at J, leaving 3 bases unmatched. Looked up from germline, CDR1 is LNHNV and CDR2 is YYDKDF (reference sequence). CDR3 nucleotide sequence: TGTGCCACCAGCAGAGCGCGGGGGGTCGAGACCCAGTACTTC. It encodes CATSRARGVETQYF.